This T cell receptor (beta chain) was obtained from a study of blood T cell repertoires in COVID-19. Trimming pared 4 bases from V and 4 bases from J, leaving 7 bases between. Germline values: CDR1 MNHEY, CDR2 SMNVEV (reference sequence). The CDR3 totals 12 residues. The data were produced by immunoSEQ multiplex PCR, yet TCRdb's version contains in-frame clones alone and is incomplete. The sample includes 260,000 or so clones, around 84% of them seen just once. As regards this clone: The same CDR3 is also encoded by other DNA sequences in this sample.

Sequenced sample: PBMCs or T cells enriched from blood (not recorded which). This TCR was sampled from a man younger than 35 who had recovered from COVID-19. The chain is built from TRBV27 and TRBJ1-1, with a tentative D call TRBD1 (5 bases). The CDR3 DNA reads as TGTGCCAGCAGTTCCGGGGGCACTGAAGCTTTCTTT. This sequence encodes CASSSGGTEAFF.